Listed here are 5 T cell receptor beta chains from one sample, sequenced in a study of T cells in Graves' hyperthyroidism and ophthalmopathy. TCR beta CDR3 region amplification was performed from RNA transcripts. First-round RT-PCR with HTBI primers amplified the TCR CDR3 region. TCRdb passed the multiplex PCR reads through MiXCR, listing each CDR3 protein once. The sample shows under 350,000 distinct CDR3 sequences, roughly a fifth of them seen only once. The sequencing sample was made of blood. These receptors all stem from a woman aged 50 to 65 with Graves' hyperthyroidism.

With regard to this clonotype: Compared with germline, one end of the junction differs, possibly owing to a read error. The V gene is TRBV28, the J gene TRBJ1-2; D is ambiguous. This CDR3 is 17 amino acids long. Looked up from germline, CDR1 is MDHEN and CDR2 is SYDVKM. The DNA of the CDR3 is TGCGCCAGCAGTTTAACCCCGGACGGAGCCCGTAACTATGGCTACACCTTC. Translated, it gives CASSLTPDGARNYGYTF.

V and J are TRBV19 and TRBJ1-5; a possible D gene is TRBD1 (5 bases). Germline assignment: CDR1 LNHDA and CDR2 SQIVND (reference sequence). The CDR3 is 15 amino acids. V lost 3 bases and J lost 8, with 17 bases in between. The CDR3 reads CASSIPGPPWEPQHF. In nucleotides, the CDR3 is TGTGCCAGTAGTATTCCGGGACCCCCGTGGGAGCCCCAGCATTTT.

Many counts were recorded for this clonotype. This chain uses TRBV2 with TRBJ2-5; possibly TRBD1 for D (6 bases). Germline CDR1 SNHLY, CDR2 FYNNEI. V was trimmed by 6 bases and J by 4 bases, leaving 12 bases between them. The CDR3 consists of 13 residues. CDR3 nucleotide sequence: TGTGCCAGCAGGAGGCTACAGGGAGAGACCCAGTACTTC. Its protein is CASRRLQGETQYF. The complete variable domain, with remaining parts taken from reference TRBV2 and TRBJ2-5, reads EPEVTQTPSHQVTQMGQEVILRCVPISNHLYFYWYRQILGQKVEFLVSFYNNEISEKSEIFDDQFSVERPDGSNFTLKIRSTKLEDSAMYFCASRRLQGETQYFGPGTRLLVL.

The CDR3 here is CASSLGTGLAGLRQYF. The CDR3, as DNA: TGTGCCAGCAGCTTAGGAACTGGACTAGCGGGACTCAGGCAGTACTTC. The rearrangement links TRBV11-2 to TRBJ2-7; 12 positions match TRBD2. The CDR3 is made up of 16 amino acids. Germline CDR1 reads SGHAT; CDR2 reads FQNNGV. V lost 1 base, J lost 9 bases, and 10 bases stayed unmatched.

This clonotype was seen many times. CDR3 DNA: TGTGCCTGGAGCGCGAGACGGTTTTATGGCTACACCTTC. Protein: CAWSARRFYGYTF. J is TRBJ1-2 and V is TRBV30; D is unresolved. Germline V gene data show CDR1 as GTSNPN and CDR2 as SVGIG (reference sequence). This CDR3 is built from 13 residues. V gave up 3 bases and J gave up 5 bases, with 13 bases separating them.